These T cell receptor beta chains were read from a single sample in a study of spatial heterogeneity in lung cancer. Each CDR3 protein is one row after TCRdb ran MiXCR on the 5' RACE reads. The data show roughly 7,000 distinct CDR3 sequences, 6% to 7% seen once. The source was PBMCs, collected at surgery. The receptors here all came from a male donor with early-stage non-small cell lung cancer. The CDR3 runs from the conserved cysteine through the conserved F or W. Each record gives: CDR3 protein, CDR3 DNA, D gene, V gene, CDR3 length, clone size, J gene. A D gene is named only where the DNA matches it firmly. The size of a clone is reported for some rows only, either as once, few or many, or as a class for expanded clones.

cdr3_aa: CASSLSPSGKGEQFF
cdr3_nt: TGTGCCAGCAGCCTGTCTCCTAGCGGGAAGGGGGAGCAGTTCTTC
d_call: TRBD2
v_call: TRBV14
cdr3_length: 15
clone_size: many
j_call: TRBJ2-1

cdr3_aa: CASSLRLRGRSGYTF
cdr3_nt: TGTGCCAGCAGCTTAAGATTGAGGGGGCGGTCTGGCTACACCTTC
d_call: TRBD1
v_call: TRBV7-2
cdr3_length: 15
clone_size: many
j_call: TRBJ1-2

cdr3_aa: CASSQTFGTTNEKLFF
cdr3_nt: TGTGCCAGCAGCCAAACGTTTGGAACGACTAATGAAAAACTGTTTTTT
d_call: -
v_call: TRBV7-8
cdr3_length: 16
clone_size: many
j_call: TRBJ1-4

cdr3_aa: CASRRGPSYEQYF
cdr3_nt: TGTGCCAGCAGAAGGGGGCCCTCCTACGAGCAGTACTTC
d_call: TRBD1
v_call: TRBV2
cdr3_length: 13
clone_size: many
j_call: TRBJ2-7

cdr3_aa: CASGLDQGTGYTF
cdr3_nt: TGTGCTAGTGGTTTGGATCAGGGTACGGGCTACACCTTC
d_call: -
v_call: TRBV12-5
cdr3_length: 13
clone_size: many
j_call: TRBJ1-2

cdr3_aa: CASSVVLTYNEQFF
cdr3_nt: TGTGCCAGCAGCGTAGTACTAACCTACAATGAGCAGTTCTTC
d_call: -
v_call: TRBV9
cdr3_length: 14
clone_size: many
j_call: TRBJ2-1

cdr3_aa: CASSWGQDPDTQYF
cdr3_nt: TGTGCCAGCAGCTGGGGACAGGACCCAGATACGCAGTATTTT
d_call: TRBD1
v_call: TRBV7-9
cdr3_length: 14
clone_size: many
j_call: TRBJ2-3

cdr3_aa: CASRDDLYEQYF
cdr3_nt: TGTGCCAGCAGGGACGATCTCTACGAGCAGTACTTC
d_call: -
v_call: TRBV6-2/TRBV6-3
cdr3_length: 12
clone_size: -
j_call: TRBJ2-7

cdr3_aa: CASSLDFRGSSYEQYF
cdr3_nt: TGTGCCAGCAGCTTAGATTTCAGGGGGTCTTCCTACGAGCAGTACTTC
d_call: TRBD1
v_call: TRBV7-9
cdr3_length: 16
clone_size: few
j_call: TRBJ2-7

cdr3_aa: CASSLRDLMNTEAFF
cdr3_nt: TGTGCCAGCAGCTTAAGGGACCTTATGAACACTGAAGCTTTCTTT
d_call: -
v_call: TRBV7-9
cdr3_length: 15
clone_size: many
j_call: TRBJ1-1

cdr3_aa: CASSPGSGRSNQPQHF
cdr3_nt: TGTGCCAGCTCACCTGGGTCAGGCAGAAGCAATCAGCCCCAGCATTTT
d_call: -
v_call: TRBV18
cdr3_length: 16
clone_size: many
j_call: TRBJ1-5

cdr3_aa: CASSETGYSNQPQHF
cdr3_nt: TGCGCCAGCAGCGAGACAGGTTATAGCAATCAGCCCCAGCATTTT
d_call: -
v_call: TRBV5-1
cdr3_length: 15
clone_size: many
j_call: TRBJ1-5

cdr3_aa: CASSLVLAEFHNEQFF
cdr3_nt: TGCGCCAGCAGCTTGGTCCTAGCGGAATTTCACAATGAGCAGTTCTTC
d_call: TRBD2
v_call: TRBV5-1
cdr3_length: 16
clone_size: many
j_call: TRBJ2-1

cdr3_aa: CASSSGQGHNSPLHF
cdr3_nt: TGTGCCAGCAGTTCAGGACAGGGGCACAATTCACCCCTCCACTTT
d_call: TRBD1
v_call: TRBV28
cdr3_length: 15
clone_size: many
j_call: TRBJ1-6

cdr3_aa: CASSIQSDYGYTF
cdr3_nt: TGTGCCAGTAGTATACAGTCGGACTATGGCTACACCTTC
d_call: -
v_call: TRBV19
cdr3_length: 13
clone_size: many
j_call: TRBJ1-2

cdr3_aa: CASSADPGTDTQYF
cdr3_nt: TGCGCCAGCAGCGCGGATCCGGGGACAGATACGCAGTATTTT
d_call: -
v_call: TRBV5-1
cdr3_length: 14
clone_size: many
j_call: TRBJ2-3

cdr3_aa: CASSPRSPGETQYF
cdr3_nt: TGTGCTAGCAGCCCCCGGAGTCCGGGAGAGACCCAGTACTTC
d_call: -
v_call: TRBV7-7
cdr3_length: 14
clone_size: many
j_call: TRBJ2-5

cdr3_aa: CATNSDPSTDTQYF
cdr3_nt: TGTGCCACCAACAGCGATCCTAGCACAGATACGCAGTATTTT
d_call: -
v_call: TRBV2
cdr3_length: 14
clone_size: many
j_call: TRBJ2-3

cdr3_aa: CASSLVENTEAFF
cdr3_nt: TGTGCCAGCAGCTTAGTGGAGAACACTGAAGCTTTCTTT
d_call: -
v_call: TRBV7-9
cdr3_length: 13
clone_size: many
j_call: TRBJ1-1

cdr3_aa: CASSQDGTSGGYTF
cdr3_nt: TGTGCCAGCAGCCAAGACGGGACCTCAGGAGGCTACACCTTC
d_call: -
v_call: TRBV3-1
cdr3_length: 14
clone_size: many
j_call: TRBJ1-2

cdr3_aa: CASGWTADTEAFF
cdr3_nt: TGCGCCAGCGGTTGGACGGCTGACACTGAAGCTTTCTTT
d_call: -
v_call: TRBV4-3
cdr3_length: 13
clone_size: -
j_call: TRBJ1-1

cdr3_aa: CASSYQGTNTGELFF
cdr3_nt: TGTGCCAGCAGTTACCAGGGAACGAACACCGGGGAGCTGTTTTTT
d_call: -
v_call: TRBV6-5
cdr3_length: 15
clone_size: many
j_call: TRBJ2-2

cdr3_aa: CASSEGWTDTQYF
cdr3_nt: TGCGCCAGCAGCGAAGGGTGGACAGATACGCAGTATTTT
d_call: -
v_call: TRBV5-1
cdr3_length: 13
clone_size: many
j_call: TRBJ2-3

cdr3_aa: CASSPRGEGTEAFF
cdr3_nt: TGTGCCAGCTCCCCGAGGGGGGAAGGCACTGAAGCTTTCTTT
d_call: -
v_call: TRBV18
cdr3_length: 14
clone_size: few
j_call: TRBJ1-1

cdr3_aa: CSVAEVDTQYF
cdr3_nt: TGCAGCGTTGCTGAGGTGGATACGCAGTATTTT
d_call: -
v_call: TRBV29-1
cdr3_length: 11
clone_size: many
j_call: TRBJ2-3

cdr3_aa: CASSAGQMNTEAFF
cdr3_nt: TGTGCCAGCAGTGCGGGACAAATGAACACTGAAGCTTTCTTT
d_call: -
v_call: TRBV2
cdr3_length: 14
clone_size: -
j_call: TRBJ1-1

cdr3_aa: CASSLGGGTQNEQFF
cdr3_nt: TGTGCCAGCAGTTTAGGGGGCGGGACTCAAAATGAGCAGTTCTTC
d_call: -
v_call: TRBV12-3/TRBV12-4
cdr3_length: 15
clone_size: many
j_call: TRBJ2-1

cdr3_aa: CSARVRGRMAGELFF
cdr3_nt: TGCAGTGCTAGAGTACGAGGGCGTATGGCCGGGGAGCTGTTTTTT
d_call: -
v_call: TRBV20-1
cdr3_length: 15
clone_size: few
j_call: TRBJ2-2

cdr3_aa: CASSPLRGGKNEKLFF
cdr3_nt: TGTGCCAGCAGCCCGCTTCGAGGGGGGAAAAATGAAAAACTGTTTTTT
d_call: -
v_call: TRBV4-2
cdr3_length: 16
clone_size: many
j_call: TRBJ1-4

cdr3_aa: CSARDLERDAGEQFF
cdr3_nt: TGCAGTGCTAGAGATCTGGAGCGGGACGCCGGCGAGCAGTTCTTC
d_call: TRBD2
v_call: TRBV20-1
cdr3_length: 15
clone_size: many
j_call: TRBJ2-1

cdr3_aa: CAWAASYEQYF
cdr3_nt: TGTGCCTGGGCCGCCTCTTACGAGCAGTACTTC
d_call: -
v_call: TRBV30
cdr3_length: 11
clone_size: many
j_call: TRBJ2-7

cdr3_aa: CSARLNDRGSEAFF
cdr3_nt: TGCAGTGCTAGACTTAATGACAGGGGCTCTGAAGCTTTCTTT
d_call: TRBD1
v_call: TRBV20-1
cdr3_length: 14
clone_size: many
j_call: TRBJ1-1

cdr3_aa: CASIPEPSFTEKLFF
cdr3_nt: TGCGCCAGCATCCCAGAACCGTCATTCACTGAAAAACTGTTTTTT
d_call: -
v_call: TRBV5-1
cdr3_length: 15
clone_size: many
j_call: TRBJ1-4

cdr3_aa: CSARSLGGKGTDTQYF
cdr3_nt: TGCAGTGCTAGATCCCTAGGCGGGAAGGGCACAGATACGCAGTATTTT
d_call: -
v_call: TRBV20-1
cdr3_length: 16
clone_size: many
j_call: TRBJ2-3

cdr3_aa: CAISELAAGEDTQYF
cdr3_nt: TGTGCCATCAGTGAGCTAGCGGCGGGTGAAGATACGCAGTATTTT
d_call: TRBD2
v_call: TRBV10-3
cdr3_length: 15
clone_size: many
j_call: TRBJ2-3

cdr3_aa: CASSFMAVNTEAFF
cdr3_nt: TGTGCCAGCAGTTTTATGGCGGTTAACACTGAAGCTTTCTTT
d_call: -
v_call: TRBV28
cdr3_length: 14
clone_size: medium-sized
j_call: TRBJ1-1

cdr3_aa: CASSLSLEETQYF
cdr3_nt: TGTGCCAGCAGTTTATCCCTGGAAGAGACCCAGTACTTC
d_call: -
v_call: TRBV28
cdr3_length: 13
clone_size: many
j_call: TRBJ2-5

cdr3_aa: CSVIQGRSNEQFF
cdr3_nt: TGCAGTGTTATACAGGGGAGGTCCAATGAGCAGTTCTTC
d_call: -
v_call: TRBV20-1
cdr3_length: 13
clone_size: -
j_call: TRBJ2-1

cdr3_aa: CASSLSDNEQFF
cdr3_nt: TGTGCCAGCAGTCTCTCAGACAATGAGCAGTTCTTC
d_call: -
v_call: TRBV27
cdr3_length: 12
clone_size: -
j_call: TRBJ2-1

cdr3_aa: CASVATPGQGALVWYF
cdr3_nt: TGTGCCAGCGTAGCAACTCCGGGACAGGGGGCTTTGGTCTGGTACTTC
d_call: TRBD1
v_call: TRBV27
cdr3_length: 16
clone_size: many
j_call: TRBJ2-5